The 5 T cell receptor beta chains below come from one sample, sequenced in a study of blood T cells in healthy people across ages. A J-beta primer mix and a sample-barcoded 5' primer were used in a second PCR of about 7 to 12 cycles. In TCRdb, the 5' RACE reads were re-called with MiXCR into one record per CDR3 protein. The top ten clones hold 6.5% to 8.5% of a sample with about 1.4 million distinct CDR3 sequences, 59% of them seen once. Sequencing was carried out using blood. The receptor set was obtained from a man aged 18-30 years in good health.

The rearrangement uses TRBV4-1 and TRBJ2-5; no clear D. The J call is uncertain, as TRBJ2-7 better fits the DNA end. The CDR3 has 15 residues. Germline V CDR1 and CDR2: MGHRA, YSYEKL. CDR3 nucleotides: TGCGCCAGCAGCCAAGGACATTTGAAAGGGCCCGAGCAGTACTTC. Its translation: CASSQGHLKGPEQYF.

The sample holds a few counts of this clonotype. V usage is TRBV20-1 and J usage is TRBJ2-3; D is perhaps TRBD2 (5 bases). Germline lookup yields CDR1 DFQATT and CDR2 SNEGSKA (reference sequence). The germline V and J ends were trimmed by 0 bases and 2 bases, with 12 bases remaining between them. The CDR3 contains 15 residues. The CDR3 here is CSARDSSGPTDTQYF. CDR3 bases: TGCAGTGCTAGAGATTCGAGCGGACCCACAGATACGCAGTATTTT.

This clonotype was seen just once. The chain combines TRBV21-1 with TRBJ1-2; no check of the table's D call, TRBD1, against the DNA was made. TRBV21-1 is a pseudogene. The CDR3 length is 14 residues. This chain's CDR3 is CASTYQDRVGGYTF. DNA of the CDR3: TGTGCCAGCACCTATCAGGACAGGGTCGGTGGCTACACCTTC.

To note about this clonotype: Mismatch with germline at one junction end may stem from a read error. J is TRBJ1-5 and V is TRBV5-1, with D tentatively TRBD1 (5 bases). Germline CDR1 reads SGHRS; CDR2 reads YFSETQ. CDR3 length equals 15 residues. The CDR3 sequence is CASSPTGGGNQPKHF. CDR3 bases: TGCGCCAGCAGCCCCACTGGGGGGGGGAATCAGCCCAAGCATTTT.

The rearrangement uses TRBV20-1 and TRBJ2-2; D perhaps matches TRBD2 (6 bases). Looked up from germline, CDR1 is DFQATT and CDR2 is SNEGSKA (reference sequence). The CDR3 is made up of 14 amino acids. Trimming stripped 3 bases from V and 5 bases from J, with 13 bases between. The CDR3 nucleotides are TGCAGTGCTAGGATCAGAGGGACTACCGGGGAGCTGTTTTTT. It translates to CSARIRGTTGELFF.